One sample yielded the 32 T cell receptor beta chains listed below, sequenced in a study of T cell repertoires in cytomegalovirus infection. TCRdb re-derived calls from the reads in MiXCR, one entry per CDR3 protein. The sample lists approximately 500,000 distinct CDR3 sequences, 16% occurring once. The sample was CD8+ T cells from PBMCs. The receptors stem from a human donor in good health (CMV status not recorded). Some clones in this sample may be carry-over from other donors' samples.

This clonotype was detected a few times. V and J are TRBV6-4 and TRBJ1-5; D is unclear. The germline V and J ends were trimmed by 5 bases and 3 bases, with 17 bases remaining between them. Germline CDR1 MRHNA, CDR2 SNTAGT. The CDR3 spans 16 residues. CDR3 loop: CASSFRILYFNQPQHF. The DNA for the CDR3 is TGTGCCAGCAGTTTTCGCATACTATATTTCAATCAGCCCCAGCATTTT.

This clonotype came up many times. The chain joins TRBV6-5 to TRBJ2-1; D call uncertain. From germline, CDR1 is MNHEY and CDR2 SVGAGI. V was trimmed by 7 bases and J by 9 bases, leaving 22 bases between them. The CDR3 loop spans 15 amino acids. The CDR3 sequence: CASTLLTPGRSEQFF. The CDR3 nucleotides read TGTGCCAGCACTCTACTAACCCCCGGAAGAAGTGAGCAGTTCTTC.

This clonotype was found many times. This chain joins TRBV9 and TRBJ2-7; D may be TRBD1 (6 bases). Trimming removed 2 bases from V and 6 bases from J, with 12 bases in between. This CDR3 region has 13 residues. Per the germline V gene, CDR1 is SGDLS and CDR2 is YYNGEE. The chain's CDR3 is CASSVAGAGEQYF. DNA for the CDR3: TGTGCCAGCAGCGTGGCAGGGGCCGGCGAGCAGTACTTC.

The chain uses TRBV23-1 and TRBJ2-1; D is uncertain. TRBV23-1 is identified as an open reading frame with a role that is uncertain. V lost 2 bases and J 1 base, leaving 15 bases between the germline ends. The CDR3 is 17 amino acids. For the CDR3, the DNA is TGCGCCAGCAGTCAAAAACCCTTAGAAAATTCCTACAATGAGCAGTTCTTC. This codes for CASSQKPLENSYNEQFF.

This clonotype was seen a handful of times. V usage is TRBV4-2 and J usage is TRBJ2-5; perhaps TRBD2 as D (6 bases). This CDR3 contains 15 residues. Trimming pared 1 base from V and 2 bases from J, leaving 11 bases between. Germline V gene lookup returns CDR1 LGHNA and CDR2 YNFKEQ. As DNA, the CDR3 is TGTGCCAGCAGCCAAGGAGCGGGTACACAAGAGACCCAGTACTTC. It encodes CASSQGAGTQETQYF.

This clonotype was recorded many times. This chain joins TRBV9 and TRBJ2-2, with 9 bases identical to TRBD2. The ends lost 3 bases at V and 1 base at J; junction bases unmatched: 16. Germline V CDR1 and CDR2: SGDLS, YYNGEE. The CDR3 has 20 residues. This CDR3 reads CASSANSGGVSLRNTGELFF. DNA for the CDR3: TGTGCCAGCAGCGCGAATAGCGGGGGTGTGAGCCTAAGGAACACCGGGGAGCTGTTTTTT. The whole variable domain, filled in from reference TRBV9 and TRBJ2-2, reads DSGVTQTPKHLITATGQRVTLRCSPRSGDLSVYWYQQSLDQGLQFLIQYYNGEERAKGNILERFSAQQFPDLHSELNLSSLELGDSALYFCASSANSGGVSLRNTGELFFGEGSRLTVL.

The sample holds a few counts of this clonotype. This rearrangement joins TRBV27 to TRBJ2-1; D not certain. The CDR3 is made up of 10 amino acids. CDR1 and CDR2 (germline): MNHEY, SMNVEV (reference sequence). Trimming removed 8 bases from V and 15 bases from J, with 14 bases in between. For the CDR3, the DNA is TGTGCCAGCTATGGACGGGTCTTGTTCTTC. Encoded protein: CASYGRVLFF.

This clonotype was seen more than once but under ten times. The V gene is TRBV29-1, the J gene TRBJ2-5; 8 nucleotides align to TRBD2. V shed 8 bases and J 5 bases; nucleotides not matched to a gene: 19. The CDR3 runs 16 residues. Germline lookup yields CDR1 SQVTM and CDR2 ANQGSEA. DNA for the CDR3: TGCAGCCGGGGGGGGACCCGGCTAGCGATCGTGGAGACCCAGTACTTC. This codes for CSRGGTRLAIVETQYF. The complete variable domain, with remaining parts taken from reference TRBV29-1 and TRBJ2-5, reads SAVISQKPSRDICQRGTSLTIQCQVDSQVTMMFWYRQQPGQSLTLIATANQGSEATYESGFVIDKFPISRPNLTFSTLTVSNMSPEDSSIYLCSRGGTRLAIVETQYFGPGTRLLVL.

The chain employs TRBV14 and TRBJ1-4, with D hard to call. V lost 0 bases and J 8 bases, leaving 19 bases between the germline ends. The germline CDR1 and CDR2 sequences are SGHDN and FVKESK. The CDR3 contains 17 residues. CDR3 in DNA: TGTGCCAGCAGCCAAGACCGGAGTTGGGCCATGGGAGAAAAACTGTTTTTT. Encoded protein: CASSQDRSWAMGEKLFF.

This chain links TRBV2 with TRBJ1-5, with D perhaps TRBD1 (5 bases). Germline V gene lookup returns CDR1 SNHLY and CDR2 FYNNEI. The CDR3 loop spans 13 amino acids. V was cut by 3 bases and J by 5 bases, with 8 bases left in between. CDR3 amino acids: CASSDRADQPQHF. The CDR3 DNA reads TGTGCCAGCAGTGACAGGGCTGATCAGCCCCAGCATTTT.

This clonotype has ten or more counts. CDR3 sequence reads: CATSRDRAGGSGNTIYF. CDR3 nucleotides: TGTGCCACCAGCAGAGATAGAGCAGGGGGCAGTGGAAACACCATATATTTT. The chain is built from TRBV15 and TRBJ1-3; 8 bases are a match to TRBD1. Per germline, CDR1 LNHNV and CDR2 YYDKDF (reference sequence). This CDR3 has 17 amino acids. The J segment lost 3 bases and the V segment lost 0 bases, leaving 7 bases of the junction unmatched.

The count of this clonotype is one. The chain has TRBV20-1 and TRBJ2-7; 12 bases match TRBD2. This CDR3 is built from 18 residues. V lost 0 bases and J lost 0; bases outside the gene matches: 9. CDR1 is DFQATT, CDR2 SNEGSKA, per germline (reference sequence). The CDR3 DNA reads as TGCAGTGCTAGAGAACAAAGGACTAGCGGGGTAAGCTCCTACGAGCAGTACTTC. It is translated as CSAREQRTSGVSSYEQYF.

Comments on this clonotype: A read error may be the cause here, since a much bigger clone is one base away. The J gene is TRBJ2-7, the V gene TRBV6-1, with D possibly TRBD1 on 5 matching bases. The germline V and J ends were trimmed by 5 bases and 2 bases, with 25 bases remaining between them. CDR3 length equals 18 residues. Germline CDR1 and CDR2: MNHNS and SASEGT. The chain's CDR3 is CASSYLPSATTATYEQYF. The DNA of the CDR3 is TGTGCCAGCAGTTACCTCCCCAGTGCGACGACAGCGACCTACGAGCAGTACTTC.

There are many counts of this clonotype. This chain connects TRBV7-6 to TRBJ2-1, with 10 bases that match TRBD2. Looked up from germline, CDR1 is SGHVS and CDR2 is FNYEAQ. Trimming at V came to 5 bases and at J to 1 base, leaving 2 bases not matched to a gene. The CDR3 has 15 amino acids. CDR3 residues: CASSGLAESYNEQFF. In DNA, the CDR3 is TGTGCCAGCAGCGGACTAGCGGAGTCCTACAATGAGCAGTTCTTC.

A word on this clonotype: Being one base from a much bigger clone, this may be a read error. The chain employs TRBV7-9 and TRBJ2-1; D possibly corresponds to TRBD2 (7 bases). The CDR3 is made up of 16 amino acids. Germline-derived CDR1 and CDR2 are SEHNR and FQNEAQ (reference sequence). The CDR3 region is CASSGGADSRPNEQVF. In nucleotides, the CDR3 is TGTGCCAGCAGCGGGGGGGCGGACAGTCGTCCCAATGAGCAGGTCTTC.

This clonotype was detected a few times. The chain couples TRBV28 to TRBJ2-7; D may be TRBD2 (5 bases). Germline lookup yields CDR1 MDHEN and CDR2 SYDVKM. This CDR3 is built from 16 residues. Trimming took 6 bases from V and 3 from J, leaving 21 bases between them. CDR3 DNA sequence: TGTGCCAGCAGCCCTCAGCTAGCTATCCCTTTCTACGAGCAGTACTTC. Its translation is CASSPQLAIPFYEQYF.

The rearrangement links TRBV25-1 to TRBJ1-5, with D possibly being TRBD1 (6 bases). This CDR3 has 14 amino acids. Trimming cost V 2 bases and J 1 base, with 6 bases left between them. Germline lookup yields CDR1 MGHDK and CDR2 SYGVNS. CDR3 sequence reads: CASSERGSNQPQHF. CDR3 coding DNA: TGTGCCAGCAGTGAAAGGGGGAGCAATCAGCCCCAGCATTTT.

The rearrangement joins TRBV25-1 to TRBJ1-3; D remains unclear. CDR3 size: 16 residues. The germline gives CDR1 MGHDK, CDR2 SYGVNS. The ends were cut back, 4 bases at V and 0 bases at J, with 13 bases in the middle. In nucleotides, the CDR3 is TGTGCCAGCAGTGCCCCCGGGATGAACTCTGGAAACACCATATATTTT. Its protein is CASSAPGMNSGNTIYF. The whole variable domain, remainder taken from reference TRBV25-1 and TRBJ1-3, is EADIYQTPRYLVIGTGKKITLECSQTMGHDKMYWYQQDPGMELHLIHYSYGVNSTEKGDLSSESTVSRIRTEHFPLTLESARPSHTSQYLCASSAPGMNSGNTIYFGEGSWLTVV.

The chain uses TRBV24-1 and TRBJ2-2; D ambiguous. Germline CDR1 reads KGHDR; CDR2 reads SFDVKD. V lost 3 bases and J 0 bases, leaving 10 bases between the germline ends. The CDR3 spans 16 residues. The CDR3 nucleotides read TGTGCCACCAGTGATATAGGTCGGGCGAACACCGGGGAGCTGTTTTTT. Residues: CATSDIGRANTGELFF.

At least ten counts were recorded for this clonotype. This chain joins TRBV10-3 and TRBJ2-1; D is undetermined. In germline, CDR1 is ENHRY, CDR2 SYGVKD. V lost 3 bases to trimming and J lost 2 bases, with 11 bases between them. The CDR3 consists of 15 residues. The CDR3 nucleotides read TGTGCCATCAGTGAACGACTTGGGACCTACAATGAGCAGTTCTTC. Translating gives CAISERLGTYNEQFF.

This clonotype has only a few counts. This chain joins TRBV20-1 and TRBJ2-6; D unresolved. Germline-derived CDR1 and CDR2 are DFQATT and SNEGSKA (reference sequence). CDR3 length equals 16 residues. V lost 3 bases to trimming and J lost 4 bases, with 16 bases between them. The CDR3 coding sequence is TGCAGTGCTAGCGTCGGCATTGTCTCCGGGGCCAACGTCCTGACTTTC. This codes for CSASVGIVSGANVLTF.

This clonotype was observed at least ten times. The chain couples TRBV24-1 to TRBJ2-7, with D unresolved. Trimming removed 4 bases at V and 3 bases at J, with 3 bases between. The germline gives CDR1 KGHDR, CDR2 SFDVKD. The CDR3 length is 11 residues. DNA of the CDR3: TGTGCCACCAGTGAGGGCTACGAGCAGTACTTC. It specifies CATSEGYEQYF.

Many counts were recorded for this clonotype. The CDR3 region is CASSPLTELVSNEQFF. DNA for the CDR3: TGTGCCAGCAGCCCTCTGACGGAACTGGTAAGCAATGAGCAGTTCTTC. The genes are TRBV12-3 or TRBV12-4 and TRBJ2-1; D gene ambiguous. The CDR3 has 16 amino acids. The germline V and J ends were trimmed by 6 bases and 6 bases, with 21 bases remaining between them.

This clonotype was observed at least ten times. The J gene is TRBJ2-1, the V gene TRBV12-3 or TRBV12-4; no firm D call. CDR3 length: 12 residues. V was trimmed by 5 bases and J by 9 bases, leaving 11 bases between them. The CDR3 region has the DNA TGTGCCAGCAGTCCCCGACGCAGTGAGCAGTTCTTC. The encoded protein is CASSPRRSEQFF.

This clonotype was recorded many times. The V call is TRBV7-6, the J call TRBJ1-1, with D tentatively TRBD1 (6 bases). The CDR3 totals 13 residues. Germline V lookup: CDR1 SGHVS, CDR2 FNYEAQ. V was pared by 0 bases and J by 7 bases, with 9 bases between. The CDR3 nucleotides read TGTGCCAGCAGCTTAGCTGGACAGAGTGAAGCTTTCTTT. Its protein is CASSLAGQSEAFF.

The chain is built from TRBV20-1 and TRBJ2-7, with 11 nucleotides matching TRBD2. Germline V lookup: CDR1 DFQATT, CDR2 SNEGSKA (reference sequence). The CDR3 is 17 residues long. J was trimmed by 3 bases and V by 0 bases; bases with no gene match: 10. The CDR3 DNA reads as TGCAGTGCTAGAGATCCGTCTAGCGGGAGGCCTTTCTACGAGCAGTACTTC. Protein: CSARDPSSGRPFYEQYF.

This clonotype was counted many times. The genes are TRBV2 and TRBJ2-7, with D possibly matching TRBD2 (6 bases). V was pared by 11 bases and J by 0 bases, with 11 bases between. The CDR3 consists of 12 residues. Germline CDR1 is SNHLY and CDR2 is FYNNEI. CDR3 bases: TGTGCCCACGACGGGAGCTCCTACGAGCAGTACTTC. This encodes CAHDGSSYEQYF.

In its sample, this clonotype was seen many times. The CDR3 sequence: CASSLGGINTGELFF. DNA for the CDR3: TGTGCCAGCAGCTTAGGGGGAATTAACACCGGGGAGCTGTTTTTT. The chain links TRBV7-9 to TRBJ2-2; D unclear. This CDR3 comprises 15 residues. Trimming shortened V by 1 base and J by 2 bases, and 8 bases separated the two germline ends. Germline CDR1 SEHNR, CDR2 FQNEAQ (reference sequence).

The CDR3 DNA sequence: TGTGCCAGCAGGCGGGACGCCGAGCAGCCCCAGCATTTT. Translating it yields CASRRDAEQPQHF. The V and J genes are TRBV6-1 and TRBJ1-5, with D possibly TRBD1 on 5 matching bases. In germline, CDR1 is MNHNS, CDR2 SASEGT. The V end was cut by 6 bases, the J end by 7 bases, with 13 bases between. This CDR3 spans 13 amino acids.

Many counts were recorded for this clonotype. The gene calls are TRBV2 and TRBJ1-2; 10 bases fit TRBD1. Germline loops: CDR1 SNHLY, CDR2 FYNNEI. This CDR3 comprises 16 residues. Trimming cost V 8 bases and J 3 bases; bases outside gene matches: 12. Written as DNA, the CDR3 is TGTGCCAGCCCCGACAGGGGGCCCGACTGGGACTATGGCTACACCTTC. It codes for CASPDRGPDWDYGYTF.

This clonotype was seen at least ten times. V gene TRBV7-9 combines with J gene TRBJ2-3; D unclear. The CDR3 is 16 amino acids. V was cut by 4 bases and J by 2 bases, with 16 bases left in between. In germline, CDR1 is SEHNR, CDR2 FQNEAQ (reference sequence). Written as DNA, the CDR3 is TGTGCCAGCAGCTCTCTGGGTGCTGGATCCACAGATACGCAGTATTTT. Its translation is CASSSLGAGSTDTQYF. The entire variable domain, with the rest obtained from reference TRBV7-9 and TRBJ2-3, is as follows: DTGVSQNPRHKITKRGQNVTFRCDPISEHNRLYWYRQTLGQGPEFLTYFQNEAQLEKSRLLSDRFSAERPKGSFSTLEIQRTEQGDSAMYLCASSSLGAGSTDTQYFGPGTRLTVL.

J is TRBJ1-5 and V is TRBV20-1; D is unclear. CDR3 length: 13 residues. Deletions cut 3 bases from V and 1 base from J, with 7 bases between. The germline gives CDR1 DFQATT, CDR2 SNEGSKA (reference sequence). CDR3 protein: CSASGESNQPQHF. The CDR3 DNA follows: TGCAGTGCTAGTGGGGAAAGCAATCAGCCCCAGCATTTT.